The text below deals with one TCR beta chain. These data come from a study of cytomegalovirus exposure and HLA in healthy donors. Sequencing was performed with immunoSEQ multiplex PCR; in TCRdb, only in-frame clones are kept and a portion is missing. Found here are about 58,000 clones, roughly nine tenths of them singletons; the top ten hold roughly 1%. Material for sequencing was PBMCs. The receptor's source is a man aged 18 to 30 in good health and CMV-seronegative.

The CDR3 coding sequence is TGTGCCAGCAGCTTAGTACGGGAGTACAATGAGCAGTTCTTC. Protein sequence: CASSLVREYNEQFF. J is TRBJ2-1 and V is TRBV7-2, with a possible D match to TRBD2 (6 bases). V lost 1 base, J lost 4 bases, and 8 bases lay in between. The CDR3 is made up of 14 amino acids. The germline CDR1 and CDR2 sequences are SGHTA and FQGNSA.